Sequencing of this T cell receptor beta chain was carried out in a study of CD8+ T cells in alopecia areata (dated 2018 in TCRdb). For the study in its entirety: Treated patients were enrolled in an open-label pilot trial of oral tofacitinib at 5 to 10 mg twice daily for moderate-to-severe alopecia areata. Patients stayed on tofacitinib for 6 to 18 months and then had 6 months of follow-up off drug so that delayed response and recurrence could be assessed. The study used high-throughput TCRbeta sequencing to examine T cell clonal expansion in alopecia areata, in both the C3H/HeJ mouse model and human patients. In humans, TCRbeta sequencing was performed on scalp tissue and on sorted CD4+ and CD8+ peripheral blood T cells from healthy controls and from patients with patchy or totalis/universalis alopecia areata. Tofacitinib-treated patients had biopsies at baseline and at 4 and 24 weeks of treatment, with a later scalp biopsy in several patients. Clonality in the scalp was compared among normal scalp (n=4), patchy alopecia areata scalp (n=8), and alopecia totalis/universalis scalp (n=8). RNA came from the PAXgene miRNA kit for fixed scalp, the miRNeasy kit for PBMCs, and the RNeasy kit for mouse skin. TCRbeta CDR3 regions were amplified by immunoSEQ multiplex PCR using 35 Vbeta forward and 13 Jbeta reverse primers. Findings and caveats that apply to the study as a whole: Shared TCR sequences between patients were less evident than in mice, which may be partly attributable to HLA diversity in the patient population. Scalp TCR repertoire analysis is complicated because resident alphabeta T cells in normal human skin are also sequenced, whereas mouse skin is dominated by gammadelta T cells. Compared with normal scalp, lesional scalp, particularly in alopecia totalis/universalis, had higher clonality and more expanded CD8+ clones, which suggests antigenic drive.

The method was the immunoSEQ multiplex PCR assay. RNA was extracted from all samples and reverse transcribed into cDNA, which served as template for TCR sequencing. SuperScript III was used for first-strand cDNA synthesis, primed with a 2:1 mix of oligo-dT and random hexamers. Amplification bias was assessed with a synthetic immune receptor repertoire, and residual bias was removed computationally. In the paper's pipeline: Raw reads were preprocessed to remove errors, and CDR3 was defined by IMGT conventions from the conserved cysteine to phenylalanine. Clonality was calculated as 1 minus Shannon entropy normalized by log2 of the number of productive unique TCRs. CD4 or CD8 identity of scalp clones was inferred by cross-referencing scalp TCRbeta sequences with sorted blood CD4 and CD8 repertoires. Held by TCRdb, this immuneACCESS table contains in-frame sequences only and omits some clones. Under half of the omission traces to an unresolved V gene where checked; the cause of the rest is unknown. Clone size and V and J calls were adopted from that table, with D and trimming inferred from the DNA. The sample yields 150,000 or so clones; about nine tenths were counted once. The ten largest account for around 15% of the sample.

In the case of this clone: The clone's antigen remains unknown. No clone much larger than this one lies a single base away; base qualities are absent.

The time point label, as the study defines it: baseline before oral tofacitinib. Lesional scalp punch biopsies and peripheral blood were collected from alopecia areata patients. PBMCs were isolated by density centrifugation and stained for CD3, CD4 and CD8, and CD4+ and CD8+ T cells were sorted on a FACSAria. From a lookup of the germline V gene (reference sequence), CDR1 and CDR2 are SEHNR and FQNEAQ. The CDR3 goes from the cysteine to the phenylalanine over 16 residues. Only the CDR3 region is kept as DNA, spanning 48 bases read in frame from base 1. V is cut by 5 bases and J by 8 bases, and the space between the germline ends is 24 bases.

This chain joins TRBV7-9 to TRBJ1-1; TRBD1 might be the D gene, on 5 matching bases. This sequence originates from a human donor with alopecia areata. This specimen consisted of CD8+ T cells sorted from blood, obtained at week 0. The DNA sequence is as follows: TGTGCCAGCAGCGTAGGGGCGCTCGGTCTAGTATCCGAAGCTTTCTTT. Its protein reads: CASSVGALGLVSEAFF.